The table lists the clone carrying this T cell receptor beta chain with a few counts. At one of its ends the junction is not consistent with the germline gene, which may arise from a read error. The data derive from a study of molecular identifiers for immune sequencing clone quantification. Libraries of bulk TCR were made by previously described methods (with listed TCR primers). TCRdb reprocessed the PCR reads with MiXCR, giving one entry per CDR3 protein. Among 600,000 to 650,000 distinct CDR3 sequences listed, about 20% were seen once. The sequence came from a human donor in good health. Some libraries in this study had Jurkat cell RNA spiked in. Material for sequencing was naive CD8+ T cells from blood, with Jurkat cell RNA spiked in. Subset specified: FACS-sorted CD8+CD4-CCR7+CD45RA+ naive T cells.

CDR3 amino acids: CSARDLLAGALQEAQYF. The CDR3 region has the DNA TGCAGTGCTAGAGATCTCTTGGCAGGGGCCCTCCAAGAGGCCCAGTACTTC. The chain employs TRBV20-1 and TRBJ2-5; D is perhaps TRBD1 (6 bases). Germline CDR1 DFQATT, CDR2 SNEGSKA (reference sequence). CDR3 size: 17 residues.